The 11 T cell receptor beta chains given below trace back to one sample, sequenced in a study of T cell clonotyping in hematopoietic cell transplantation. Generated by immunoSEQ multiplex PCR, the TCRdb table keeps only in-frame clones and is missing some. Among approximately 70,000 clones, 90% to 95% were seen once, and the ten largest hold roughly 1.7%. The specimen sequenced was peripheral blood mononuclear cells. All receptors derive from a man aged 50 to 60 in good health. Some clones in this sample may be carry-over from other donors' samples.

The rearrangement links TRBV25-1 to TRBJ1-2; 9 bases match TRBD1. Germline V CDR1 and CDR2: MGHDK, SYGVNS. The CDR3 is 14 residues long. V shed 6 bases and J 4 bases; nucleotides not matched to a gene: 6. Here the CDR3 reads CASRAGTGIYGYTF. The DNA of the CDR3 is TGTGCCAGCAGGGCCGGGACAGGGATCTATGGCTACACCTTC.

The chain is built from TRBV7-2 and TRBJ2-3; a weak D match, TRBD2 (6 bases). CDR3 length equals 15 residues. The V end was cut by 6 bases, the J end by 3 bases, with 16 bases between. Germline lookup yields CDR1 SGHTA and CDR2 FQGNSA. CDR3 nucleotides: TGTGCCAGCAGATCCCTCCGAGGACTAACAGATACGCAGTATTTT. Protein product: CASRSLRGLTDTQYF.

This sequence joins TRBV6-5 and TRBJ1-2; unclear D gene. CDR3 length: 13 residues. The V and J ends lost 6 bases and 4 bases respectively, with 12 bases between them. The germline V gene has CDR1 MNHEY and CDR2 SVGAGI. The CDR3 sequence is CASSPNGVYGYTF. The DNA for the CDR3 is TGTGCCAGCAGCCCAAACGGGGTCTATGGCTACACCTTC.

The genes are TRBV4-1 and TRBJ1-1, with no clear D. V shed 1 base and J shed 8 bases, with 14 bases lying between them. Germline V lookup: CDR1 MGHRA, CDR2 YSYEKL. This CDR3 has 14 residues. CDR3 DNA: TGCGCCAGCAGCCAAGGGGTCGCCTCTTTCGAAGCTTTCTTT. Protein sequence: CASSQGVASFEAFF.

This chain joins TRBV2 and TRBJ2-7; D not certain. Germline V gene data show CDR1 as SNHLY and CDR2 as FYNNEI. This CDR3 is built from 11 residues. Trimming cost V 7 bases and J 7 bases, with 11 bases left between them. CDR3 nucleotide sequence: TGTGCCAGCACTACCGTGGGAGAGCAGTACTTC. Its protein product is CASTTVGEQYF.

CDR3 sequence reads: CAWIPRRGTKVGNTEAFF. CDR3 nucleotide sequence: TGTGCCTGGATCCCCAGGAGGGGGACAAAAGTCGGGAACACTGAAGCTTTCTTT. This sequence joins TRBV30 and TRBJ1-1; D possibly corresponds to TRBD1 (6 bases). V lost 4 bases, J lost 1 base, and 25 bases lay in between. Germline loops: CDR1 GTSNPN, CDR2 SVGIG (reference sequence). This CDR3 comprises 18 residues.

This clone is medium-sized (0.01 to 0.1%) within its sample. The V gene is TRBV27, the J gene TRBJ2-7, with TRBD1 matching over 8 bases. The CDR3 covers 12 residues. CDR1 and CDR2 from the germline V gene are MNHEY and SMNVEV (reference sequence). V gave up 9 bases and J gave up 6 bases; unmatched junction bases: 7. This CDR3 is CASAGTGSEQYF. CDR3 DNA: TGTGCCAGTGCCGGGACAGGCAGCGAGCAGTACTTC.

CDR3 sequence reads: CASGYPDRVYEQYF. Written as DNA, the CDR3 is TGTGCCAGCGGGTACCCGGACAGGGTCTACGAGCAGTACTTC. This chain links TRBV28 with TRBJ2-7; 8 bases line up with TRBD1. Trimming cost V 8 bases and J 3 bases; bases outside gene matches: 9. Germline loops: CDR1 MDHEN, CDR2 SYDVKM. The CDR3 length is 14 residues.

CDR3 region: CASSTPQRTRGQETQYF. In DNA form, the CDR3 reads TGTGCCAGCAGCACCCCCCAGAGAACCCGGGGACAAGAGACCCAGTACTTC. The genes are TRBV25-1 and TRBJ2-5, with D possibly being TRBD2 (5 bases). V shed 6 bases and J shed 2 bases, with 22 bases lying between them. CDR1 is MGHDK and CDR2 is SYGVNS in the germline V gene. CDR3 length equals 17 residues.

This chain connects TRBV5-1 to TRBJ2-7; D is perhaps TRBD1 (6 bases). V was trimmed by 0 bases and J by 5 bases, leaving 18 bases between them. CDR1 is SGHRS, CDR2 YFSETQ, per germline. The CDR3 loop spans 16 amino acids. CDR3 amino acids: CASSLDKTGTKNEQYF. The CDR3 DNA is TGCGCCAGCAGCTTGGATAAAACCGGGACAAAAAACGAGCAGTACTTC.

The chain is built from TRBV28 and TRBJ2-7; 15 positions match TRBD2. Germline V gene sequence: CDR1 MDHEN, CDR2 SYDVKM. The CDR3 is 20 residues long. With 3 bases clipped from V and 0 bases from J, the junction kept 12 bases outside the gene matches. This CDR3 reads CASSFVGLAGGISSSYEQYF. The CDR3 DNA sequence: TGTGCCAGCAGTTTCGTCGGACTAGCGGGAGGGATTTCGAGCTCCTACGAGCAGTACTTC.